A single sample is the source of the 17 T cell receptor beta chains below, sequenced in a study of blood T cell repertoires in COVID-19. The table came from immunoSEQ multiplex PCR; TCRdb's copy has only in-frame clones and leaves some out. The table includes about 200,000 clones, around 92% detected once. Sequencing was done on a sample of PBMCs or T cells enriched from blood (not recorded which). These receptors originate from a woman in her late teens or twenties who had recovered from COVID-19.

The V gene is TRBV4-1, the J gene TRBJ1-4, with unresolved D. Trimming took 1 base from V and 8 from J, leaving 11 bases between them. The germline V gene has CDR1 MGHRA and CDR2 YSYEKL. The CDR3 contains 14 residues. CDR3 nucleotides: TGCGCCAGCAGCCAAGCCTACTCGGGGGAAAAACTGTTTTTT. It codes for CASSQAYSGEKLFF.

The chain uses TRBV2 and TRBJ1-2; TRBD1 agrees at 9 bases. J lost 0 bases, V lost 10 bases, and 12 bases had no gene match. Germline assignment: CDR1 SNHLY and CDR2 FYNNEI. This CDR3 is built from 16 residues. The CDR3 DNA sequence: TGTGCCAATGACCGGGACAGGGTAACGACTAACTATGGCTACACCTTC. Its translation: CANDRDRVTTNYGYTF.

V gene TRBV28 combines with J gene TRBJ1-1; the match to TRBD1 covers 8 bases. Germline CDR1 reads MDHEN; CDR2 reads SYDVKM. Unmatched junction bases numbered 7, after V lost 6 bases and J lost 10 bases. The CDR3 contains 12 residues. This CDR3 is CASRSGQGGAFF. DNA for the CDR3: TGTGCCAGCAGATCAGGACAGGGTGGAGCTTTCTTT.

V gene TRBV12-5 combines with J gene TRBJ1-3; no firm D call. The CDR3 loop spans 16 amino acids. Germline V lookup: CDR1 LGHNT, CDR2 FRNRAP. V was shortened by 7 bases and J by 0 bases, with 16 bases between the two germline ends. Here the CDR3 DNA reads TGTGCTAGTGAAGAGTCCCCATCCTACTCTGGAAACACCATATATTTT. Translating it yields CASEESPSYSGNTIYF.

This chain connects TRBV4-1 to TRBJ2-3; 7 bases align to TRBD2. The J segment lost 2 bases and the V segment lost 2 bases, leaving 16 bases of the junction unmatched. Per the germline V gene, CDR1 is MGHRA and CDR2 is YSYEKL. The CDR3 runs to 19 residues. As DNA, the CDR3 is TGCGCCAGCAGCCAACGGTTCATGGAAGCGGGGTCCGCCACAGATACGCAGTATTTT. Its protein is CASSQRFMEAGSATDTQYF.

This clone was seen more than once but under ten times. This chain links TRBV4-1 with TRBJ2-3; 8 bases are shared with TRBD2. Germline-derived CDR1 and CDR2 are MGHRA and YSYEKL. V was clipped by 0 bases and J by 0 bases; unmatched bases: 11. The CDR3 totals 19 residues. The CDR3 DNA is TGCGCCAGCAGCCAAGATCGAGCGGGGGTTAGGACTAGCACAGATACGCAGTATTTT. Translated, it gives CASSQDRAGVRTSTDTQYF.

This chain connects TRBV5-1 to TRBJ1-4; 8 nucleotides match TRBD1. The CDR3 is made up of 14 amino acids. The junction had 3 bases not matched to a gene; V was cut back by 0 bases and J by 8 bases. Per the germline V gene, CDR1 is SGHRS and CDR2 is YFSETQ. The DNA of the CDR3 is TGCGCCAGCAGCTTGGGCAGGGGGCTAGAAAAACTGTTTTTT. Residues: CASSLGRGLEKLFF.

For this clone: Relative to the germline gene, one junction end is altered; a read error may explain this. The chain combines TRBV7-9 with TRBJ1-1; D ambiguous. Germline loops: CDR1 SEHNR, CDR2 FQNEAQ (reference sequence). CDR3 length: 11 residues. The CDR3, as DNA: TGTGCCAGCAGCTTAGGCCAGGCTCACCTTTTT. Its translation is CASSLGQAHLF. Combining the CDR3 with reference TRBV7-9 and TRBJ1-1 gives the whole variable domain DTGVSQNPRHKITKRGQNVTFRCDPISEHNRLYWYRQTLGQGPEFLTYFQNEAQLEKSRLLSDRFSAERPKGSFSTLEIQRTEQGDSAMYLCASSLGQAHLFGQGTRLTVV.

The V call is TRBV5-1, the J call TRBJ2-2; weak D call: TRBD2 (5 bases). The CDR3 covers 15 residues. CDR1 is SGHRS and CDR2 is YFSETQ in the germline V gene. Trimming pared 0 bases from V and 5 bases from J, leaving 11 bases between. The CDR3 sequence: CASSLGGPGTGELFF. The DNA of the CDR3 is TGCGCCAGCAGCTTGGGAGGGCCTGGGACCGGGGAGCTGTTTTTT. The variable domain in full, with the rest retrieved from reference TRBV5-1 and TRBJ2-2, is KAGVTQTPRYLIKTRGQQVTLSCSPISGHRSVSWYQQTPGQGLQFLFEYFSETQRNKGNFPGRFSGRQFSNSRSEMNVSTLELGDSALYLCASSLGGPGTGELFFGEGSRLTVL.

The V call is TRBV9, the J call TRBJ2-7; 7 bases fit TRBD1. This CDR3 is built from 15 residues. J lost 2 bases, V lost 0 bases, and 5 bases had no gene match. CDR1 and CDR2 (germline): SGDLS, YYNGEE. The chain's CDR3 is CASSVEGTVAYEQYF. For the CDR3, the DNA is TGTGCCAGCAGCGTAGAAGGGACAGTTGCCTACGAGCAGTACTTC.

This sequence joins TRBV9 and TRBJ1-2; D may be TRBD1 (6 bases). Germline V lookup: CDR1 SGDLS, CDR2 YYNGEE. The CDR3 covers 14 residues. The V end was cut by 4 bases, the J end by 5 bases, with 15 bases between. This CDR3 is CASSITGHWYGYTF. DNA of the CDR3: TGTGCCAGCAGCATCACGGGACACTGGTATGGCTACACCTTC.

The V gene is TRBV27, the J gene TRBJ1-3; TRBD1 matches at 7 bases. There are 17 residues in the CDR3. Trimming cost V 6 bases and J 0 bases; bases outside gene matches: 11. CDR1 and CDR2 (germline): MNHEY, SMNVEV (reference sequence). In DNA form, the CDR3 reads TGTGCCAGCAGACCCCGAGGGACAGTCGGCTCTGGAAACACCATATATTTT. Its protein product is CASRPRGTVGSGNTIYF.

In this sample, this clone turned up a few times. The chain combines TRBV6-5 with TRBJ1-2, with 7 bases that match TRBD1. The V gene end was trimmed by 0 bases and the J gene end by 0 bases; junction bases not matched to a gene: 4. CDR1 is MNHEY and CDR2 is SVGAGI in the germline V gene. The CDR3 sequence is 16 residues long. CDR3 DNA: TGTGCCAGCAGTTACTCCCGGGACAGACCTAACTATGGCTACACCTTC. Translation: CASSYSRDRPNYGYTF.

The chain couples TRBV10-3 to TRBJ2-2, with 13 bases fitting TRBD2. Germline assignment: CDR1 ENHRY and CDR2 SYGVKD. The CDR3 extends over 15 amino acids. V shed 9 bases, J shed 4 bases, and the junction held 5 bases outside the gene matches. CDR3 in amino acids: CAIGTSGEATGELFF. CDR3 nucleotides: TGTGCCATTGGGACTAGCGGGGAGGCCACCGGGGAGCTGTTTTTT.

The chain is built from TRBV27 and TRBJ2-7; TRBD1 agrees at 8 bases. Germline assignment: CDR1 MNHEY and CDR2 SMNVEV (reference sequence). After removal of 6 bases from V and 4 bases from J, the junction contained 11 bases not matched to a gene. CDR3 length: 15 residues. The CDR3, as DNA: TGTGCCAGCAGCCCTACTGCAGGGGGCACTTACGAGCAGTACTTC. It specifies CASSPTAGGTYEQYF.

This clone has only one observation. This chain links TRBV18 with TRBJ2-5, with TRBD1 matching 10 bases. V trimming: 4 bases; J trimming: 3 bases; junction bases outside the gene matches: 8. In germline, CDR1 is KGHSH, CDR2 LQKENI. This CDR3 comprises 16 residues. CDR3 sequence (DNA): TGTGCCAGCTCACTCGGACAGGGGGGCTCCAAAGAGACCCAGTACTTC. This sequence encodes CASSLGQGGSKETQYF.

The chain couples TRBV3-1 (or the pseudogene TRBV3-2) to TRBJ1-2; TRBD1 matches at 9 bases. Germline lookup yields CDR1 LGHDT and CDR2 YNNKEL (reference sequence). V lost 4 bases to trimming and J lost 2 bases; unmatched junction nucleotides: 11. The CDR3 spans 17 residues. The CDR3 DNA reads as TGTGCCAGCAGCCCTTATGTTGTCGGGACAGGGAACTATGGCTACACCTTC. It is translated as CASSPYVVGTGNYGYTF.